This T cell receptor (beta chain) was recorded in a study of blood T cell repertoires in COVID-19. On the study more broadly: Samples of COVID-19 (acute and convalescent) were obtained from the United States, Italy and Spain. In each case, the material was cDNA or gDNA derived from T cells, B-cell-depleted T cells, or PBMCs.

Germline V gene sequence: CDR1 SGHDT, CDR2 YYEEEE. V was shortened by 7 bases and J by 4 bases, with 17 bases between the two germline ends. The CDR3 contains 15 residues. In the original workflow: Amplification with reference gene primers provided the estimates of nucleated cell counts. Some clones are missing from TCRdb's copy, which holds only in-frame ones; the method was immunoSEQ multiplex PCR. D and trimming were read from the DNA, whereas the V and J calls and clone size are those reported in that table. The repertoire has 180,000 or so clones, more than 70% of them found once; the top ten carry approximately 18%. Seattle-derived patients entered the study during active infection and were followed longitudinally.

The source material was peripheral blood. The receptor's source is an older person with COVID-19, enrolled during active disease. The rearrangement uses TRBV5-6 and TRBJ2-2, with D possibly matching TRBD1 (7 bases). The CDR3 loop reads CASCWRGRVTGELFF. In nucleotides, the CDR3 is TGTGCCAGCTGTTGGAGGGGGCGAGTCACCGGGGAGCTGTTTTTT.